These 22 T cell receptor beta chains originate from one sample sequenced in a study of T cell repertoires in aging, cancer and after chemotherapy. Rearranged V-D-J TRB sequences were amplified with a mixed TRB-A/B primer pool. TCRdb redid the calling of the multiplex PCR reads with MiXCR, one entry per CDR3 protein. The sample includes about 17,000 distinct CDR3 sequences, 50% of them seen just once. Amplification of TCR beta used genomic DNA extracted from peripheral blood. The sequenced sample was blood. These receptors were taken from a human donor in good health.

CDR3 residues: CASSPGTGGNSPLHF. The CDR3 DNA sequence: TGTGCCAGCTCCCCGGGGACAGGGGGCAACTCACCCCTCCACTTT. This chain connects TRBV18 to TRBJ1-6, with 12 bases lining up with TRBD1. V was clipped by 6 bases and J by 10 bases; unmatched bases: 7. The CDR3 has 15 amino acids. CDR1 and CDR2 from the germline V gene are KGHSH and LQKENI.

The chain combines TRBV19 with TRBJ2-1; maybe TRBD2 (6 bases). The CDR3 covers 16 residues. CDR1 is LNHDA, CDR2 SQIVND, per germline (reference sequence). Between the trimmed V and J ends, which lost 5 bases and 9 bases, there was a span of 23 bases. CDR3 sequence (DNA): TGTGCCAGTAGTCCCGGTCGATTACTAGGGCGGGGTGAGCAGTTCTTC. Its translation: CASSPGRLLGRGEQFF.

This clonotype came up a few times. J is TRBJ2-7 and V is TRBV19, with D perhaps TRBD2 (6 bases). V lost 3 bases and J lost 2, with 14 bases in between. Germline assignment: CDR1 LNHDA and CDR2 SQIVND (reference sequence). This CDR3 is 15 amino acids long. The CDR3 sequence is CASSIPGDLPYEQYF. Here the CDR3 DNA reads TGTGCCAGTAGTATCCCGGGGGATCTCCCCTACGAGCAGTACTTC.

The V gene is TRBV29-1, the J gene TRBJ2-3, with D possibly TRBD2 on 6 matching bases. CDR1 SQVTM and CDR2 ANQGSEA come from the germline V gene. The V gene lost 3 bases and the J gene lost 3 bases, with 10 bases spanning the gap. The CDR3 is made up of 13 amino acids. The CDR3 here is CSVEGRKTDTQYF. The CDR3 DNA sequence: TGCAGCGTTGAGGGGAGGAAGACAGATACGCAGTATTTT.

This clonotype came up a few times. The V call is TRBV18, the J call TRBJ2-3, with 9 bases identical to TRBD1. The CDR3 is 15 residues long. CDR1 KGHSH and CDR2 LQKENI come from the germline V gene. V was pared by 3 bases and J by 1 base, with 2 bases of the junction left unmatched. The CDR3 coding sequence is TGTGCCAGCTCACCGGGGACAGGGCGCACAGATACGCAGTATTTT. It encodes CASSPGTGRTDTQYF.

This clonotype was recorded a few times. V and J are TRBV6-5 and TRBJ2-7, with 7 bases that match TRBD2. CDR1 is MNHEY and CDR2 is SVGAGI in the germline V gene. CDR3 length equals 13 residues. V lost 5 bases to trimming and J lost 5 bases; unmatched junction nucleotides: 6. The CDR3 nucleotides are TGTGCCAGCAGTCTGGTGGGAGGGCACGAGCAGTACTTC. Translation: CASSLVGGHEQYF.

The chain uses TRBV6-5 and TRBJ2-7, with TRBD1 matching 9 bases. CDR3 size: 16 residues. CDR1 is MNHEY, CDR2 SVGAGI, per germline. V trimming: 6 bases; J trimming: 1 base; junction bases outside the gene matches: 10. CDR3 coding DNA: TGTGCCAGCAGACCGGATCCGGGACAGGGATCCTACGAGCAGTACTTC. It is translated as CASRPDPGQGSYEQYF.

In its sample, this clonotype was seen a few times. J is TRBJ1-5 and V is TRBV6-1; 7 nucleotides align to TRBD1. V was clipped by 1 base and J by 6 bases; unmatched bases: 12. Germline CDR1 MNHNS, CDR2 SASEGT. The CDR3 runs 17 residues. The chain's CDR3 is CASSEGVTGVGAQPQHF. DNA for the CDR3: TGTGCCAGCAGTGAAGGGGTTACAGGGGTTGGGGCTCAGCCCCAGCATTTT.

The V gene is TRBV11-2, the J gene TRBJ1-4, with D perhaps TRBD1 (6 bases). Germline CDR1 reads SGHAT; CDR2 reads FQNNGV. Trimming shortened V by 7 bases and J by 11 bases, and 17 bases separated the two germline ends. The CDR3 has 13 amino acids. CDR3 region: CASTRAGAVKLFF. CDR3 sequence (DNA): TGTGCCAGCACAAGGGCAGGGGCGGTGAAACTGTTTTTT.

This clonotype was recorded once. The CDR3 nucleotides are TGTGCCACCAGTGACCTCGGACTAGCGGGAAACAATGAGCAGTTCTTC. Protein: CATSDLGLAGNNEQFF. The genes are TRBV24-1 and TRBJ2-1; 12 bases align to TRBD2. Per germline, CDR1 KGHDR and CDR2 SFDVKD. The CDR3 has 16 amino acids. J lost 5 bases, V lost 4 bases, and 5 bases had no gene match.

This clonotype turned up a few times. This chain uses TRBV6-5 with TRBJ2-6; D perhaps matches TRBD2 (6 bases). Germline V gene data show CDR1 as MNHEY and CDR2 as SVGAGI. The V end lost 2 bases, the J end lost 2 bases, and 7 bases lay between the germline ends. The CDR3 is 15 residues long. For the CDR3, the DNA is TGTGCCAGCAGTTACCCGGGGGCTGGGGCCAACGTCCTGACTTTC. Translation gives CASSYPGAGANVLTF.

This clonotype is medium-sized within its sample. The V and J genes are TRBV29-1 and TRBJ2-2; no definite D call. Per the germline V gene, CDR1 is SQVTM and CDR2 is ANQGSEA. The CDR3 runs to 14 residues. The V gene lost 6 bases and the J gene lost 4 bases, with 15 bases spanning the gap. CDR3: CSVRLESGTGELFF. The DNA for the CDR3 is TGCAGCGTCCGGCTAGAGTCGGGCACCGGGGAGCTGTTTTTT.

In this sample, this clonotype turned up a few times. CDR3 in amino acids: CASSYSQGSYEQYF. The CDR3 DNA is TGTGCCAGCAGTTACTCACAGGGGTCGTACGAGCAGTACTTC. J is TRBJ2-7 and V is TRBV6-5; 7 bases are shared with TRBD1. The CDR3 spans 14 residues. V trimming: 0 bases; J trimming: 4 bases; junction bases outside the gene matches: 3. Germline V gene data show CDR1 as MNHEY and CDR2 as SVGAGI.

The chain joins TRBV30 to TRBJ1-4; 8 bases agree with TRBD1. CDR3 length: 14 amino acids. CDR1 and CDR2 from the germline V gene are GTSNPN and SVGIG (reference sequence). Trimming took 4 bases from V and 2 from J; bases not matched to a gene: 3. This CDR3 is CAWTPGGTNEKLFF. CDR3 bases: TGTGCCTGGACCCCAGGGGGCACTAATGAAAAACTGTTTTTT. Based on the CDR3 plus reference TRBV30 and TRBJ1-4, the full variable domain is SQTIHQWPATLVQPVGSPLSLECTVEGTSNPNLYWYRQAAGRGLQLLFYSVGIGQISSEVPQNLSASRPQDRQFILSSKKLLLSDSGFYLCAWTPGGTNEKLFFGSGTQLSVL.

The CDR3 here is CASSYLDRQETQYF. CDR3 nucleotides: TGTGCCAGCAGTTACTTGGACAGGCAAGAGACCCAGTACTTC. The chain recombines TRBV6-2 or TRBV6-3 with TRBJ2-5; TRBD1 agrees at 7 bases. J was trimmed by 2 bases and V by 1 base; bases with no gene match: 1. Germline loops: CDR1 MNHEY, CDR2 SVGEGT. The CDR3 is made up of 14 amino acids.

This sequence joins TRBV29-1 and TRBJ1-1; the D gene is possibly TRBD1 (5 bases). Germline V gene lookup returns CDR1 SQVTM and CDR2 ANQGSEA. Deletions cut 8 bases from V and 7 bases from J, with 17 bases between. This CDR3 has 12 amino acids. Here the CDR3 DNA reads TGCAGCTCAGGGCGGGGGGAAGGTGAAGCTTTCTTT. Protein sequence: CSSGRGEGEAFF. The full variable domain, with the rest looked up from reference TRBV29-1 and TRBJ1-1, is SAVISQKPSRDICQRGTSLTIQCQVDSQVTMMFWYRQQPGQSLTLIATANQGSEATYESGFVIDKFPISRPNLTFSTLTVSNMSPEDSSIYLCSSGRGEGEAFFGQGTRLTVV.

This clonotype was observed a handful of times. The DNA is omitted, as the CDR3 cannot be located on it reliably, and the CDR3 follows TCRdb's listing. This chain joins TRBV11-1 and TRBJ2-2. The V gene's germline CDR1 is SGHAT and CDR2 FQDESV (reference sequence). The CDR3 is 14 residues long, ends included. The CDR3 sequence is CASSLDFGAGELFF.

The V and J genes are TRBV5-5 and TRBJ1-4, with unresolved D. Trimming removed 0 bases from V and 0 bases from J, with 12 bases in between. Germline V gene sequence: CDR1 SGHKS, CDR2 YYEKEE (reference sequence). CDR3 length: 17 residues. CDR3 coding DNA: TGTGCCAGCAGCTTGGGAGTAGTAGTTTCAACTAATGAAAAACTGTTTTTT. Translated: CASSLGVVVSTNEKLFF.

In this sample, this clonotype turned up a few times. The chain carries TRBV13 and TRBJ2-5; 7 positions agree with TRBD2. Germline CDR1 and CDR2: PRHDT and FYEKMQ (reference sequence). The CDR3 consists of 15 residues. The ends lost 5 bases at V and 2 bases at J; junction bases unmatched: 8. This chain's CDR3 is CASSQRDYPQETQYF. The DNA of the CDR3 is TGTGCCAGCAGCCAGCGGGACTATCCTCAAGAGACCCAGTACTTC.

CDR3 DNA sequence: TGCAGCGTTGCTAAAACAGGGGGCGGGGAGACCCAGTACTTC. Translating gives CSVAKTGGGETQYF. The gene calls are TRBV29-1 and TRBJ2-5, with 9 positions matching TRBD1. The V gene's germline CDR1 is SQVTM and CDR2 ANQGSEA. V shed 4 bases and J 5 bases; nucleotides not matched to a gene: 8. The CDR3 is 14 residues long.

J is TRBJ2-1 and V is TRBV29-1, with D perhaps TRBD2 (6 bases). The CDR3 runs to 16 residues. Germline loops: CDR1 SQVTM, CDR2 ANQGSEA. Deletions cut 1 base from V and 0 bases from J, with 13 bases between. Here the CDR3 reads CSVEGGNIRSYNEQFF. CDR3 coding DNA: TGCAGCGTTGAAGGCGGGAACATCCGCTCCTACAATGAGCAGTTCTTC.

The CDR3 coding sequence is TGTGCCAGCAGGTCGGTTAGCCCCATATCCTACAATGAGCAGTTCTTC. This gives the protein CASRSVSPISYNEQFF. J is TRBJ2-1 and V is TRBV6-5; D uncertain. The CDR3 contains 16 residues. Germline V gene sequence: CDR1 MNHEY, CDR2 SVGAGI. The V gene lost 6 bases and the J gene lost 1 base, with 16 bases spanning the gap.